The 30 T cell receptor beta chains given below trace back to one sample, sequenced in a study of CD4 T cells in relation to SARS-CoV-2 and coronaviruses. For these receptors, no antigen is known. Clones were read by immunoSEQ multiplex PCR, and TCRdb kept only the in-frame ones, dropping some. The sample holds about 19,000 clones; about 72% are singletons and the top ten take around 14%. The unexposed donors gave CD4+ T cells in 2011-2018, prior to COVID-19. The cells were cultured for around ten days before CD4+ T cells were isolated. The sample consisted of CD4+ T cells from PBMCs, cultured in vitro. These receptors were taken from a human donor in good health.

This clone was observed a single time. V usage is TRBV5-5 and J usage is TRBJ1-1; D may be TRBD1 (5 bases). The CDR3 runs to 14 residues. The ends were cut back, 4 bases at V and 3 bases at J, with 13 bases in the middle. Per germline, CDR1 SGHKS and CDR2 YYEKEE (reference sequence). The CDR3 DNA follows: TGTGCCAGCAGCCCACCCCCGGGGGACACTGAAGCTTTCTTT. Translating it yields CASSPPPGDTEAFF.

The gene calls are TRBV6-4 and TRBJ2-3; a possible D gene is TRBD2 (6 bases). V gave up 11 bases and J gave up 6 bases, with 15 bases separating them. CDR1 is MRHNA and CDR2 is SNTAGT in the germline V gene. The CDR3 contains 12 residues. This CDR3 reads CASSQEGDTQYF. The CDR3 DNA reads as TGTGCCTCCTCTCAGGAGGGGGATACGCAGTATTTT.

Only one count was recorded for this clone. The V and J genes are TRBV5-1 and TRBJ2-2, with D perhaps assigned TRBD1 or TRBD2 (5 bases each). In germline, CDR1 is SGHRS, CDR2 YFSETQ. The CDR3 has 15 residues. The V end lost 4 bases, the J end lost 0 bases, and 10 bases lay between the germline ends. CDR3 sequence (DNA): TGCGCCAGCAGCCGGGGACGGACGAACACCGGGGAGCTGTTTTTT. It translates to CASSRGRTNTGELFF.

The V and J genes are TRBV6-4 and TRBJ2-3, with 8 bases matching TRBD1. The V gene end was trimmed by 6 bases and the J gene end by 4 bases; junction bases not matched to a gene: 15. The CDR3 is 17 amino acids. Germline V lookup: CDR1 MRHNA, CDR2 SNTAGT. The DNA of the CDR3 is TGTGCCAGCAGCCCCACTCCCGGACAGGGTGAAGCAGATACGCAGTATTTT. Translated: CASSPTPGQGEADTQYF.

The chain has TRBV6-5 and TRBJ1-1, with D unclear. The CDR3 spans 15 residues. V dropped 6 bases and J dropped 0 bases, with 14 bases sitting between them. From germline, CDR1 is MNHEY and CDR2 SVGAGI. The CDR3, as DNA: TGTGCCAGCAGCCTTAGGCACAGAGTGAACACTGAAGCTTTCTTT. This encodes CASSLRHRVNTEAFF.

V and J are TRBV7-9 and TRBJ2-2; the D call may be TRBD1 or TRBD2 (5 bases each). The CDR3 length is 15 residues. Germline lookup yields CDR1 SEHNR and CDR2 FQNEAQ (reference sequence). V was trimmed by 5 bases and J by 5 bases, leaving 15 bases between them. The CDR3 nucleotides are TGTGCCAGCAGCCCCCCGGGGCTGACGACCGGGGAGCTGTTTTTT. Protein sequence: CASSPPGLTTGELFF.

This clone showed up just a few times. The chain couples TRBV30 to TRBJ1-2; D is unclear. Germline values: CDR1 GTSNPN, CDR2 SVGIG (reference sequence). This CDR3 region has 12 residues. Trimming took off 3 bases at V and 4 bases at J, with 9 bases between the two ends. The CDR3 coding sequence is TGTGCCTGGAGCGCTGGGAGCTATGGCTACACCTTC. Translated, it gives CAWSAGSYGYTF. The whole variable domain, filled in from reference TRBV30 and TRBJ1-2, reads SQTIHQWPATLVQPVGSPLSLECTVEGTSNPNLYWYRQAAGRGLQLLFYSVGIGQISSEVPQNLSASRPQDRQFILSSKKLLLSDSGFYLCAWSAGSYGYTFGSGTRLTVV.

CDR3 sequence (DNA): TGCAGCGTTGAGTACCGGCAGGATGAAGAGCAGTTCTTC. This gives the protein CSVEYRQDEEQFF. The chain employs TRBV29-1 and TRBJ2-1; D gene ambiguous. This CDR3 has 13 residues. Germline V lookup: CDR1 SQVTM, CDR2 ANQGSEA. Trimming cost V 3 bases and J 10 bases, with 16 bases left between them.

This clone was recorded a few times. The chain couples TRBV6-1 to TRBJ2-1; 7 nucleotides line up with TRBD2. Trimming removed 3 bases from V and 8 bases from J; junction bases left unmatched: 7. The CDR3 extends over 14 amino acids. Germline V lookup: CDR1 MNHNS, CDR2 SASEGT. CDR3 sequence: CASSERGKVDEQFF. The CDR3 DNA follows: TGTGCCAGCAGTGAGCGGGGGAAGGTCGATGAGCAGTTCTTC.

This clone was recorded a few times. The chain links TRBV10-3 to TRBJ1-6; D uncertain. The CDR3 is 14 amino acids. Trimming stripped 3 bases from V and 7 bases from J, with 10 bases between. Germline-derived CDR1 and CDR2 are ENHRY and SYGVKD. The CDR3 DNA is TGTGCCATCAGTGATAATTACGGGAATTCACCCCTCCACTTT. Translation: CAISDNYGNSPLHF.

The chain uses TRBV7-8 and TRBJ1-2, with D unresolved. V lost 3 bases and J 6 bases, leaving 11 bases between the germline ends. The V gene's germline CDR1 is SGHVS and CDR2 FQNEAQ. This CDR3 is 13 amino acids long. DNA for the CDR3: TGTGCCAGCAGCTTTGGCAAAATGGATGGCTACACCTTC. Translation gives CASSFGKMDGYTF.

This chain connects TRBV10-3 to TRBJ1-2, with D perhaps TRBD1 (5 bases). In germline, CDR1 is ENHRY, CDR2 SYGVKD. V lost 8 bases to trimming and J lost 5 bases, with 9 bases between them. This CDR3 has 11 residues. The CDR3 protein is CAIGTAYGYTF. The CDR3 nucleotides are TGTGCCATCGGGACGGCTTATGGCTACACCTTC.

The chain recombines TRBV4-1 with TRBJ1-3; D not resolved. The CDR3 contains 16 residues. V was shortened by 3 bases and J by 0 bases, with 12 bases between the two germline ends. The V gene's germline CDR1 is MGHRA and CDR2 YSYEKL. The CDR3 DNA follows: TGCGCCAGCAGCCACATAATGACTAGCTCTGGAAACACCATATATTTT. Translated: CASSHIMTSSGNTIYF.

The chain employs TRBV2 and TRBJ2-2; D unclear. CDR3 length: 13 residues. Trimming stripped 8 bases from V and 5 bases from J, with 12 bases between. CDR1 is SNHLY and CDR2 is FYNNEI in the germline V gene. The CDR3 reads CASAEGGTGELFF. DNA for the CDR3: TGTGCCAGCGCCGAAGGCGGAACCGGGGAGCTGTTTTTT.

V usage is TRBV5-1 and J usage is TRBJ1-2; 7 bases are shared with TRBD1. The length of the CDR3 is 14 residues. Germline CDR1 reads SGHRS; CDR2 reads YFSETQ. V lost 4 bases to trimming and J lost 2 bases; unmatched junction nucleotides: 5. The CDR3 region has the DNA TGCGCCAGCAGCATGGGACAGAAGAACTATGGCTACACCTTC. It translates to CASSMGQKNYGYTF. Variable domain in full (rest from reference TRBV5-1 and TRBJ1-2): KAGVTQTPRYLIKTRGQQVTLSCSPISGHRSVSWYQQTPGQGLQFLFEYFSETQRNKGNFPGRFSGRQFSNSRSEMNVSTLELGDSALYLCASSMGQKNYGYTFGSGTRLTVV.

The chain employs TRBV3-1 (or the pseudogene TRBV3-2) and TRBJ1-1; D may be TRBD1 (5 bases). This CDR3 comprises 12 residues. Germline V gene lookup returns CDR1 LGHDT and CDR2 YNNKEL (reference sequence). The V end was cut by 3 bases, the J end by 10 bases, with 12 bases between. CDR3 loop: CASSQYPGGAFF. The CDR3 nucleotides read TGTGCCAGCAGCCAGTACCCGGGGGGAGCTTTCTTT.

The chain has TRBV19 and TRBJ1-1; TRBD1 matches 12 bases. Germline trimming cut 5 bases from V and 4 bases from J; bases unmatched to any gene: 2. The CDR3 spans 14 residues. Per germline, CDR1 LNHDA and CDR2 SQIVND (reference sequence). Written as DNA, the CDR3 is TGTGCCAGTAGTGGGACAGGGGGCTTCACTGAAGCTTTCTTT. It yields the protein CASSGTGGFTEAFF.

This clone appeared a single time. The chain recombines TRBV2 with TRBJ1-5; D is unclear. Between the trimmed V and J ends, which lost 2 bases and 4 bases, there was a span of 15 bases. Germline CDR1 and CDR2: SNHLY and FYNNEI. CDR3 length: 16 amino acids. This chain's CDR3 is CASSESGRHVNQPQHF. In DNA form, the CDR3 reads TGTGCCAGCAGTGAAAGCGGTAGGCACGTAAATCAGCCCCAGCATTTT.

CDR3 region: CASRGALSTEAFF. CDR3 in DNA: TGTGCCAGCAGGGGGGCGTTGAGCACTGAAGCTTTCTTT. The chain is built from TRBV6-5 and TRBJ1-1; maybe TRBD1 (6 bases). Trimming pared 6 bases from V and 4 bases from J, leaving 12 bases between. Germline CDR1 is MNHEY and CDR2 is SVGAGI. The CDR3 extends over 13 amino acids.

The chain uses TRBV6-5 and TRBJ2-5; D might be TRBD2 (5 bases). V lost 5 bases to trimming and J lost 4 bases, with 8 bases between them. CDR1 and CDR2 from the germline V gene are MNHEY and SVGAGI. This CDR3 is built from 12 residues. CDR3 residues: CASSLAVETQYF. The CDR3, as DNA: TGTGCCAGCAGTCTAGCTGTAGAGACCCAGTACTTC.

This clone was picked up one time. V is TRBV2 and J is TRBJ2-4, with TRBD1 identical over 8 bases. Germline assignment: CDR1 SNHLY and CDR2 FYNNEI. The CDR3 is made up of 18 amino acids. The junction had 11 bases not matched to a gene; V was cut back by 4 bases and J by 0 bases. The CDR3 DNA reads TGTGCCAGCAGTGGGGGACAGGAATTTATAATAGCCAAAAACATTCAGTACTTC. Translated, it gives CASSGGQEFIIAKNIQYF.

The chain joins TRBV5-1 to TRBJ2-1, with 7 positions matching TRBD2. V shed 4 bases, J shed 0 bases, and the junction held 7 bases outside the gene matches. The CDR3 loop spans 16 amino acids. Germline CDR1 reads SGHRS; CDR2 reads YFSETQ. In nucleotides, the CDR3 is TGCGCCAGCAGCACGGGACTACAGAGCTCCTACAATGAGCAGTTCTTC. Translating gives CASSTGLQSSYNEQFF.

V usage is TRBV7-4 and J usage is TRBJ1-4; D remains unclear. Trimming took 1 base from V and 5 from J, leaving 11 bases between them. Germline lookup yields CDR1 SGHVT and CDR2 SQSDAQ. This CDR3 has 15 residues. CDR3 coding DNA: TGTGCCAGCAGCTTAGTTTGTCAGTGGAATGAAAAACTGTTTTTT. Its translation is CASSLVCQWNEKLFF.

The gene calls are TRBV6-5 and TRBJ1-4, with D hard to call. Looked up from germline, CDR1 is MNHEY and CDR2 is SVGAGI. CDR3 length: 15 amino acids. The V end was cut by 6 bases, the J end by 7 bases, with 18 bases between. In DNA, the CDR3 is TGTGCCAGCAGCGTTCCAACCGGTGGAGGTGAAAAACTGTTTTTT. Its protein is CASSVPTGGGEKLFF.

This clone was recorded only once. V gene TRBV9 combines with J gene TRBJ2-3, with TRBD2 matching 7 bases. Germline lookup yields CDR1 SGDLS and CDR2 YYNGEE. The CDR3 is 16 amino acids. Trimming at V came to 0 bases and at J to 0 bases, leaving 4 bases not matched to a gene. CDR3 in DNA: TGTGCCAGCAGCGTAGATAATAGCGGGAGCACAGATACGCAGTATTTT. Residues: CASSVDNSGSTDTQYF.

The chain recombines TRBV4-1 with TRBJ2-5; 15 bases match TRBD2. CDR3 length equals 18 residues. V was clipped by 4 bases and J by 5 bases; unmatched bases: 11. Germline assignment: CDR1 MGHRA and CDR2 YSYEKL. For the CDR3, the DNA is TGCGCCAGCAGCCTTCTCGGACTAGCGGGAGGGTTTGGGGAGACCCAGTACTTC. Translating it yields CASSLLGLAGGFGETQYF.

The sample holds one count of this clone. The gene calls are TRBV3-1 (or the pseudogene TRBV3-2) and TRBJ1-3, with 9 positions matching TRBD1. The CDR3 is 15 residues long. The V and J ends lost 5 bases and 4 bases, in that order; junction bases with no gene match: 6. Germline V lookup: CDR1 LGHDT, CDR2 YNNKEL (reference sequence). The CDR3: CASSGPGQGGNTIYF. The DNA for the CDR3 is TGTGCCAGCAGCGGCCCGGGACAGGGAGGAAACACCATATATTTT.

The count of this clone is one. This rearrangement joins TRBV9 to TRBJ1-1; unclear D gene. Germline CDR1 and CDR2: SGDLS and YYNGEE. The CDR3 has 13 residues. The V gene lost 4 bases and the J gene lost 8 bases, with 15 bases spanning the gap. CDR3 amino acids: CASSPTPGGEAFF. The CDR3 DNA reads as TGTGCCAGCAGCCCTACCCCGGGCGGCGAAGCTTTCTTT.

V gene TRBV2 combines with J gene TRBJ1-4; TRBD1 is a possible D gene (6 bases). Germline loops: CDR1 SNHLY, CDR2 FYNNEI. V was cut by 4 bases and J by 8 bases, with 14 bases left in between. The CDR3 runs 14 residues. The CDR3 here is CASSGTARVEKLFF. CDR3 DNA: TGTGCCAGCAGTGGGACAGCGCGAGTAGAAAAACTGTTTTTT.

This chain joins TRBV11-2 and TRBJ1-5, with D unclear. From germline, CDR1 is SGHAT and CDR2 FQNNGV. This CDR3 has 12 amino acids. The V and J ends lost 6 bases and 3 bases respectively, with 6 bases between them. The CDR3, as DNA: TGTGCCAGCAGTGGTAACAATCAGCCCCAGCATTTT. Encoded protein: CASSGNNQPQHF. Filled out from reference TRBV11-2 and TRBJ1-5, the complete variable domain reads EAGVAQSPRYKIIEKRQSVAFWCNPISGHATLYWYQQILGQGPKLLIQFQNNGVVDDSQLPKDRFSAERLKGVDSTLKIQPAKLEDSAVYLCASSGNNQPQHFGDGTRLSIL.